The 31 T cell receptor beta chains presented below share a single source sample, sequenced in a study of Ad26.COV2.S vaccination and SARS-CoV-2 variants. Repertoires were generated with immunoSEQ multiplex PCR, while TCRdb's copy carries only in-frame clones and drops some. The sample has under 150,000 clones, approximately 90% seen once. The sequenced sample was peripheral blood, obtained after recovery from COVID-19. The receptors shown here come from a human donor who had recovered from COVID-19.

The gene calls are TRBV7-9 and TRBJ2-7; D uncertain. CDR1 is SEHNR and CDR2 is FQNEAQ in the germline V gene (reference sequence). The CDR3 runs 15 residues. The V and J ends lost 1 base and 0 bases respectively, with 10 bases between them. The CDR3 protein is CASSLGSEYSYEQYF. DNA for the CDR3: TGTGCCAGCAGCTTAGGCTCGGAATACTCCTACGAGCAGTACTTC. The whole variable domain, filled in from reference TRBV7-9 and TRBJ2-7, reads DTGVSQNPRHKITKRGQNVTFRCDPISEHNRLYWYRQTLGQGPEFLTYFQNEAQLEKSRLLSDRFSAERPKGSFSTLEIQRTEQGDSAMYLCASSLGSEYSYEQYFGPGTRLTVT.

The V call is TRBV19, the J call TRBJ1-2, with 10 positions matching TRBD1. The CDR3 length is 14 residues. V was clipped by 5 bases and J by 4 bases; unmatched bases: 4. The V gene's germline CDR1 is LNHDA and CDR2 SQIVND (reference sequence). CDR3 sequence (DNA): TGTGCCAGTAGTCGGACAGGGGGGACCTATGGCTACACCTTC. This sequence encodes CASSRTGGTYGYTF.

This CDR3 is CASSQVGGAGTSTDTQYF. CDR3 coding DNA: TGCGCCAGCAGCCAAGTGGGAGGAGCGGGCACTAGCACAGATACGCAGTATTTT. The genes are TRBV4-1 and TRBJ2-3, with D perhaps matching TRBD2 (6 bases). The germline V and J ends were trimmed by 1 base and 0 bases, with 17 bases remaining between them. Germline CDR1 MGHRA, CDR2 YSYEKL. The CDR3 contains 18 residues.

This sequence joins TRBV15 and TRBJ1-1; 12 nucleotides match TRBD1. This CDR3 has 15 residues. V lost 3 bases and J lost 4; bases outside the gene matches: 3. The germline V gene has CDR1 LNHNV and CDR2 YYDKDF (reference sequence). CDR3 residues: CATSSGTGGRTEAFF. The CDR3 DNA reads as TGTGCCACCAGCAGTGGGACAGGGGGCCGCACTGAAGCTTTCTTT. The variable domain in full, completed from reference TRBV15 and TRBJ1-1, reads DAMVIQNPRYQVTQFGKPVTLSCSQTLNHNVMYWYQQKSSQAPKLLFHYYDKDFNNEADTPDNFQSRRPNTSFCFLDIRSPGLGDTAMYLCATSSGTGGRTEAFFGQGTRLTVV.

The chain employs TRBV10-3 and TRBJ2-3, with D uncertain. V lost 4 bases to trimming and J lost 7 bases, with 6 bases between them. This CDR3 is 11 amino acids long. The germline CDR1 and CDR2 sequences are ENHRY and SYGVKD. CDR3 sequence: CAISGRNTQYF. The CDR3 DNA reads as TGTGCCATCAGTGGGAGAAATACGCAGTATTTT.

V usage is TRBV11-2 and J usage is TRBJ1-3; D may be TRBD1 (5 bases). The CDR3 is made up of 15 amino acids. Germline V gives CDR1 SGHAT, CDR2 FQNNGV. Trimming removed 3 bases from V and 0 bases from J, with 9 bases in between. The CDR3 loop reads CASSLNRISGNTIYF. The CDR3 DNA reads as TGTGCCAGCAGCTTGAACAGGATCTCTGGAAACACCATATATTTT.

The chain uses TRBV20-1 and TRBJ2-2; tentatively, D is TRBD1 or TRBD2 (5 bases each). Germline CDR1 is DFQATT and CDR2 is SNEGSKA (reference sequence). CDR3 length equals 12 residues. V gave up 3 bases and J gave up 6 bases, with 8 bases separating them. The CDR3 bases are TGCAGTGCTAGTGTGGGGGCCGGGGAGCTGTTTTTT. Protein: CSASVGAGELFF.

The chain has TRBV6-6 and TRBJ1-1, with a tentative D call TRBD1 (6 bases). Germline V gene data show CDR1 as MNHNY and CDR2 as SVGAGI (reference sequence). The CDR3 is 16 amino acids. Trimming pared 2 bases from V and 6 bases from J, leaving 19 bases between. The CDR3 sequence: CASSYLFTGMYAEAFF. CDR3 in DNA: TGTGCCAGCAGTTACCTTTTCACAGGGATGTATGCTGAAGCTTTCTTT.

This chain links TRBV6-5 with TRBJ1-1; D possibly corresponds to TRBD1 (5 bases). The germline V and J ends were trimmed by 5 bases and 1 base, with 14 bases remaining between them. The CDR3 covers 15 residues. Germline CDR1 MNHEY, CDR2 SVGAGI. CDR3 sequence reads: CASSPGAGGNTEAFF. DNA for the CDR3: TGTGCCAGCAGTCCCGGGGCGGGAGGGAACACTGAAGCTTTCTTT.

Only a few counts were recorded for this clone. This chain joins TRBV7-8 and TRBJ1-1, with unresolved D. Germline CDR1 and CDR2: SGHVS and FQNEAQ. There are 13 residues in the CDR3. Trimming pared 1 base from V and 1 base from J, leaving 4 bases between. In nucleotides, the CDR3 is TGTGCCAGCAGCTTAGGGTGGAACACTGAAGCTTTCTTT. Amino acid sequence: CASSLGWNTEAFF.

This clone was counted between two and nine times. The chain recombines TRBV2 with TRBJ2-3, with D hard to call. Germline lookup yields CDR1 SNHLY and CDR2 FYNNEI. Trimming removed 1 base from V and 2 bases from J, with 7 bases in between. This CDR3 is 14 amino acids long. CDR3 nucleotide sequence: TGTGCCAGCAGTGAAGACCAGGTCACAGATACGCAGTATTTT. Protein: CASSEDQVTDTQYF. Looking up the rest from reference TRBV2 and TRBJ2-3 gives the full variable domain: EPEVTQTPSHQVTQMGQEVILRCVPISNHLYFYWYRQILGQKVEFLVSFYNNEISEKSEIFDDQFSVERPDGSNFTLKIRSTKLEDSAMYFCASSEDQVTDTQYFGPGTRLTVL.

This chain joins TRBV5-1 and TRBJ2-7; D gene uncertain. Trimming removed 0 bases at V and 2 bases at J, with 6 bases between. Germline V gives CDR1 SGHRS, CDR2 YFSETQ. This CDR3 is 13 amino acids long. The CDR3 sequence: CASSLGSTYEQYF. The CDR3 coding sequence is TGCGCCAGCAGCTTGGGCAGCACCTACGAGCAGTACTTC.

The rearrangement joins TRBV6-1 to TRBJ1-2, with D uncertain. Trimming removed 5 bases at V and 2 bases at J, with 9 bases between. Looked up from germline, CDR1 is MNHNS and CDR2 is SASEGT. CDR3 length: 13 amino acids. The CDR3 DNA reads TGTGCCAGCAGTTCCCTCGGAAACTATGGCTACACCTTC. It translates to CASSSLGNYGYTF.

The V and J genes are TRBV5-1 and TRBJ2-2; 9 nucleotides align to TRBD1. The CDR3 is made up of 14 amino acids. The V and J ends lost 4 bases and 7 bases, in that order; junction bases with no gene match: 5. Per germline, CDR1 SGHRS and CDR2 YFSETQ. CDR3 region: CASSGTGGYGELFF. CDR3 in DNA: TGCGCCAGCAGCGGTACAGGGGGCTACGGGGAGCTGTTTTTT.

In this sample, this clone turned up once. Other DNA sequences from this sample encode an identical CDR3 as well. The chain uses TRBV28 and TRBJ2-7; D perhaps matches TRBD1 (5 bases). The V end was cut by 3 bases, the J end by 5 bases, with 8 bases between. The length of the CDR3 is 12 residues. From germline, CDR1 is MDHEN and CDR2 SYDVKM. The CDR3 region has the DNA TGTGCCAGCAGTTTCCCAGGGAACGAGCAGTACTTC. Translated: CASSFPGNEQYF.

V usage is TRBV28 and J usage is TRBJ2-7; D is ambiguous. Per the germline V gene, CDR1 is MDHEN and CDR2 is SYDVKM. The CDR3 has 14 amino acids. V was cut by 2 bases and J by 4 bases, with 12 bases left in between. The CDR3 is CASSLRPEIYEQYF. CDR3 nucleotides: TGTGCCAGCAGTTTACGACCGGAAATTTACGAGCAGTACTTC.

The chain employs TRBV19 and TRBJ2-1, with D perhaps TRBD1 (5 bases). Germline assignment: CDR1 LNHDA and CDR2 SQIVND (reference sequence). Trimming removed 6 bases from V and 9 bases from J, with 9 bases in between. This CDR3 has 11 residues. CDR3 coding DNA: TGTGCCAGTAGCGCAGGGTTTGAGCAGTTCTTC. Its protein is CASSAGFEQFF.

In regard to this clone: This specimen includes other DNA sequences encoding the same CDR3. The chain uses TRBV6-5 and TRBJ1-5, with D perhaps TRBD1 (6 bases). V shed 5 bases and J shed 1 base, with 12 bases lying between them. The CDR3 runs 15 residues. Germline V gene sequence: CDR1 MNHEY, CDR2 SVGAGI. For the CDR3, the DNA is TGTGCCAGCAGTCCACAGGGATTAAGCAATCAGCCCCAGCATTTT. This codes for CASSPQGLSNQPQHF.

There are a few counts of this clone. Its ends do not fully match the called genes, so a read error is possible. The chain carries TRBV27 and TRBJ2-7; D call uncertain. CDR1 is MNHEY, CDR2 SMNVEV, per germline (reference sequence). This CDR3 contains 13 residues. The CDR3 DNA is TGTGCCAGCAGTCCTCGCGAGTCCTTCGAGCAGTACTTC. Translated, it gives CASSPRESFEQYF.

This chain connects TRBV5-5 to TRBJ2-7; D is perhaps TRBD2 (5 bases). V lost 5 bases, J lost 1 base, and 16 bases lay in between. CDR3 length equals 15 residues. Germline CDR1 reads SGHKS; CDR2 reads YYEKEE (reference sequence). The CDR3 sequence: CASRDGIIPSYEQYF. The CDR3 DNA reads TGTGCCAGCAGGGACGGGATCATTCCTTCCTACGAGCAGTACTTC.

This chain uses TRBV19 with TRBJ1-1, with 8 bases identical to TRBD1. Germline V gene lookup returns CDR1 LNHDA and CDR2 SQIVND (reference sequence). With V trimmed by 6 bases and J by 3 bases, 12 bases remained unmatched. The CDR3 is 16 amino acids. The CDR3 nucleotides read TGTGCCAGTAGCACGGACAGGGTGGCGGTGTACACTGAAGCTTTCTTT. This gives the protein CASSTDRVAVYTEAFF. Complete variable domain (other parts from reference TRBV19 and TRBJ1-1): DGGITQSPKYLFRKEGQNVTLSCEQNLNHDAMYWYRQDPGQGLRLIYYSQIVNDFQKGDIAEGYSVSREKKESFPLTVTSAQKNPTAFYLCASSTDRVAVYTEAFFGQGTRLTVV.

The CDR3 bases are TGCGCCAGCAGTCCTACAGGTATTCCCTCTGGGGCCAACGTCCTGACTTTC. Translation gives CASSPTGIPSGANVLTF. The V gene is TRBV10-2, the J gene TRBJ2-6; D might be TRBD1 (5 bases). The V end lost 5 bases, the J end lost 0 bases, and 14 bases lay between the germline ends. The CDR3 loop spans 17 amino acids. CDR1 WSHSY and CDR2 SAAADI come from the germline V gene.

The rearrangement links TRBV7-8 to TRBJ2-5, with 10 bases matching TRBD1. This CDR3 comprises 18 residues. Germline V gene lookup returns CDR1 SGHVS and CDR2 FQNEAQ. V lost 2 bases, J lost 4 bases, and 13 bases stayed unmatched. CDR3 protein: CASSLNRDRGLSGETQYF. The CDR3 coding sequence is TGTGCCAGCAGCTTAAACCGGGACAGGGGACTATCGGGAGAGACCCAGTACTTC. The whole variable domain, filled in from reference TRBV7-8 and TRBJ2-5, reads GAGVSQSPRYKVAKRGQDVALRCDPISGHVSLFWYQQALGQGPEFLTYFQNEAQLDKSGLPSDRFFAERPEGSVSTLKIQRTQQEDSAVYLCASSLNRDRGLSGETQYFGPGTRLLVL.

The chain combines TRBV30 with TRBJ1-1; perhaps TRBD1 as D (6 bases). V was pared by 3 bases and J by 8 bases, with 22 bases between. This CDR3 contains 15 residues. Germline CDR1 and CDR2: GTSNPN and SVGIG (reference sequence). In DNA form, the CDR3 reads TGTGCCTGGAGCGGAGGACAGAATGGTCATGTGGAAGCTTTCTTT. Its translation: CAWSGGQNGHVEAFF.

This clone has just one count. The CDR3 DNA follows: TGTGCCAGCAGGAAACTCGAGGGGACTGAAGCTTTCTTT. Protein sequence: CASRKLEGTEAFF. The rearrangement links TRBV6-5 to TRBJ1-1; a possible D gene is TRBD1 (5 bases). The CDR3 consists of 13 residues. Germline CDR1 reads MNHEY; CDR2 reads SVGAGI. The V end was cut by 6 bases, the J end by 5 bases, with 13 bases between.

The gene calls are TRBV2 and TRBJ2-2; TRBD1 matches at 7 bases. CDR1 and CDR2 (germline): SNHLY, FYNNEI. CDR3 length equals 15 residues. V lost 7 bases to trimming and J lost 0 bases; unmatched junction nucleotides: 5. DNA of the CDR3: TGTGCCAGCACGGTTACAGGGGCGAACACCGGGGAGCTGTTTTTT. Translating it yields CASTVTGANTGELFF.

The chain carries TRBV5-1 and TRBJ2-1; the D is unclear. This CDR3 contains 16 residues. V lost 5 bases and J 0 bases, leaving 15 bases between the germline ends. The germline CDR1 and CDR2 sequences are SGHRS and YFSETQ. The CDR3 coding sequence is TGCGCCAGCAGGATAGGGTCCCGTAGCTCCTACAATGAGCAGTTCTTC. It yields the protein CASRIGSRSSYNEQFF.

The chain recombines TRBV4-3 with TRBJ2-4, with D possibly matching TRBD1 (6 bases). Looked up from germline, CDR1 is LGHNA and CDR2 is YSLEER. The CDR3 consists of 16 residues. The V end lost 4 bases, the J end lost 1 base, and 14 bases lay between the germline ends. CDR3 amino acids: CASSRVQGRAKNIQYF. In nucleotides, the CDR3 is TGCGCCAGCAGCCGCGTACAGGGAAGGGCCAAAAACATTCAGTACTTC.

The chain uses TRBV28 and TRBJ2-7; TRBD2 is a possible D gene (7 bases). Germline loops: CDR1 MDHEN, CDR2 SYDVKM. The CDR3 is 15 amino acids. The germline V and J ends were trimmed by 7 bases and 1 base, with 17 bases remaining between them. Here the CDR3 DNA reads TGTGCCAGCACTAAGGGGGGGGCAATGTCCTACGAGCAGTACTTC. It translates to CASTKGGAMSYEQYF.

CDR3 nucleotides: TGTGCCAGCAGCCTAGCACCTCGGGGCGAGCAGTACTTC. Translating it yields CASSLAPRGEQYF. The chain employs TRBV12-3 or TRBV12-4 and TRBJ2-7, with D possibly being TRBD2 (5 bases). V lost 6 bases and J 6 bases, leaving 15 bases between the germline ends. The CDR3 is 13 amino acids.

Details on this clone: The junction shows a germline mismatch at one end, possibly a read error. The V and J genes are TRBV28 and TRBJ2-2; D is perhaps TRBD2 (6 bases). This CDR3 region has 14 residues. The germline V gene has CDR1 MDHEN and CDR2 SYDVKM. In DNA form, the CDR3 reads TGTGCCAGCAGTGGGGGGTTCGAACACCGGGGAGCTGTTTTT. It is translated as CASSGGFEHRGAVF.